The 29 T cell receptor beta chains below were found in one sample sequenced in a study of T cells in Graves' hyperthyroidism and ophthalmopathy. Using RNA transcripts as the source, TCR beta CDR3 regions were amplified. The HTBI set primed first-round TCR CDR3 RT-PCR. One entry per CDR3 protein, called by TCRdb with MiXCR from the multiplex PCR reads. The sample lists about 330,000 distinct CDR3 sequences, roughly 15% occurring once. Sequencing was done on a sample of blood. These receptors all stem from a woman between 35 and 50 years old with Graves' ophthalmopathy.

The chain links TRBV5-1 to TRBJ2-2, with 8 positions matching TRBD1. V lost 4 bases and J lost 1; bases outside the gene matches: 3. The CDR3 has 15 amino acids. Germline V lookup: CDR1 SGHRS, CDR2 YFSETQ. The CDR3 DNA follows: TGCGCCAGCAGCGGCGGACAGGGGAACACCGGGGAGCTGTTTTTT. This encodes CASSGGQGNTGELFF.

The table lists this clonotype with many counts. The CDR3 DNA follows: TGTGCCAGCAGCCAGGGGGCATCCCTCACAGATACGCAGTATTTT. This codes for CASSQGASLTDTQYF. The J gene is TRBJ2-3, the V gene TRBV3-1; weak D call: TRBD1 (6 bases). The CDR3 runs to 15 residues. Trimming pared 3 bases from V and 2 bases from J, leaving 12 bases between. Looked up from germline, CDR1 is LGHDT and CDR2 is YNNKEL (reference sequence).

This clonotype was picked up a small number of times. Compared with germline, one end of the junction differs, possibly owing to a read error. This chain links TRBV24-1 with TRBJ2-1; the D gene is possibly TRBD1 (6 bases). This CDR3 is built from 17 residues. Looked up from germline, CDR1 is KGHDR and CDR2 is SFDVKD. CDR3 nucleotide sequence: TGTGCCGCCAGTGGCTATGGACAGAAGGACACCCACAATGAGCAGTTCTTC. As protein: CAASGYGQKDTHNEQFF.

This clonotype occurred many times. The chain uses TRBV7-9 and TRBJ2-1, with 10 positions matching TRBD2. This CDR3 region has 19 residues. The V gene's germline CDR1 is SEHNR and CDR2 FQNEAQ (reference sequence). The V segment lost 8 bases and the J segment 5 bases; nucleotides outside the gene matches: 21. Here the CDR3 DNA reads TGTGCCAGCTTGCGTAGGCCTAGCGGGAGAAAAGGGCCTAACAATGAGCAGTTCTTC. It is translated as CASLRRPSGRKGPNNEQFF.

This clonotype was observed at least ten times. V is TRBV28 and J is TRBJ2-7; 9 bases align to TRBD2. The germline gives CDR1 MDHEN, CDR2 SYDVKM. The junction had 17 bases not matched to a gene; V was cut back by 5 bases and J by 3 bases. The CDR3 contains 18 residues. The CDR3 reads CASSPLLERGRAFYEQYF. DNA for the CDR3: TGTGCCAGCAGTCCCCTCCTGGAGCGCGGGAGGGCCTTCTACGAGCAGTACTTC.

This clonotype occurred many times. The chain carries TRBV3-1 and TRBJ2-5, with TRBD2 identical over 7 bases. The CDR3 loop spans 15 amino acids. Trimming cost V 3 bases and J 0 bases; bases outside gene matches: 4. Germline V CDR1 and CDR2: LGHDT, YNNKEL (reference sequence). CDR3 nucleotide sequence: TGTGCCAGCAGCCATGGGCGGGGGAACCAAGAGACCCAGTACTTC. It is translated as CASSHGRGNQETQYF.

CDR3 residues: CSARGVRRTGGDPYNSPLHF. In nucleotides, the CDR3 is TGCAGTGCTAGAGGAGTAAGGAGAACAGGCGGCGACCCTTATAATTCACCCCTCCACTTT. This chain links TRBV20-1 with TRBJ1-6, with D tentatively TRBD1 (5 bases). The V end was cut by 1 base, the J end by 4 bases, with 26 bases between. Germline V gene lookup returns CDR1 DFQATT and CDR2 SNEGSKA (reference sequence). The CDR3 length is 20 residues.

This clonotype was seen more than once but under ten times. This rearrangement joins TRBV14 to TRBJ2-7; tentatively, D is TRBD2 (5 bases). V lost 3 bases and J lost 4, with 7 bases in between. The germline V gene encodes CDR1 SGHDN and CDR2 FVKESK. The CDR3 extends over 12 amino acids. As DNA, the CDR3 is TGTGCCAGCAGCCACGGGATTTACGAGCAGTACTTC. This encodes CASSHGIYEQYF. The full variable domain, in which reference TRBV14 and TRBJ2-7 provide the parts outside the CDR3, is EAGVTQFPSHSVIEKGQTVTLRCDPISGHDNLYWYRRVMGKEIKFLLHFVKESKQDESGMPNNRFLAERTGGTYSTLKVQPAELEDSGVYFCASSHGIYEQYFGPGTRLTVT.

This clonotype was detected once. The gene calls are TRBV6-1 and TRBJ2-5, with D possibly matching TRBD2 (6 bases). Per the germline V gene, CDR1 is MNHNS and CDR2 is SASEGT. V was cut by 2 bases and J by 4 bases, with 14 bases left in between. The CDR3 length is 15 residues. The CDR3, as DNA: TGTGCCAGCAGTGAATCCCGGCGGAGGGGAGAGACCCAGTACTTC. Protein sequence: CASSESRRRGETQYF.

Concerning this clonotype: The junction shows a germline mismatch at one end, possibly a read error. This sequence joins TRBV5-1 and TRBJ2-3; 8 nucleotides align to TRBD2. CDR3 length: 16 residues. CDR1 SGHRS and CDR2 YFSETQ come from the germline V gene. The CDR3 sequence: CAGSHFSGGAGDTLYF. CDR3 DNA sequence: TGCGCCGGCAGCCACTTCTCCGGGGGGGCTGGAGATACGCTGTATTTT.

The CDR3: CASSINAGQETQYF. The DNA for the CDR3 is TGTGCCAGTAGTATAAATGCGGGCCAAGAGACCCAGTACTTC. The chain combines TRBV19 with TRBJ2-5; D is perhaps TRBD2 (5 bases). The ends were cut back, 2 bases at V and 1 base at J, with 8 bases in the middle. The CDR3 is 14 residues long. Germline V gives CDR1 LNHDA, CDR2 SQIVND (reference sequence).

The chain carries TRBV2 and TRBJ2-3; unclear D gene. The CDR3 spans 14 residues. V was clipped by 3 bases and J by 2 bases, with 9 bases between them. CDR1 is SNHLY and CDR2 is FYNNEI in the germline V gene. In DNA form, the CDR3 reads TGTGCCAGCAGTGATAGGTCTAACACAGATACGCAGTATTTT. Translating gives CASSDRSNTDTQYF.

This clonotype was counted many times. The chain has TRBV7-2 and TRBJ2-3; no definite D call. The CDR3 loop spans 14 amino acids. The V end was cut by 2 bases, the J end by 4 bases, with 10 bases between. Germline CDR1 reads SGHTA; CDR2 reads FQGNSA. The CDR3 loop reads CASSLNKEADTQYF. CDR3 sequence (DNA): TGTGCCAGCAGCTTAAATAAGGAAGCAGATACGCAGTATTTT.

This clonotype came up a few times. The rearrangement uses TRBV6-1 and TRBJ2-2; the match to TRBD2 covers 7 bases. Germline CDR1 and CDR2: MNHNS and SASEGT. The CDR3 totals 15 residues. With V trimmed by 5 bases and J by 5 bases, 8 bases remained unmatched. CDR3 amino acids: CASSYRTGGTGELFF. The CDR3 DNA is TGTGCCAGCAGTTATCGGACGGGAGGAACCGGGGAGCTGTTTTTT.

The CDR3 loop reads CASSFFGRRSYNEQFF. CDR3 DNA sequence: TGTGCCAGCAGCTTCTTCGGGAGACGGTCCTACAATGAGCAGTTCTTC. The rearrangement links TRBV5-6 to TRBJ2-1, with D maybe TRBD2 (6 bases). The germline V and J ends were trimmed by 2 bases and 1 base, with 13 bases remaining between them. The CDR3 is 16 residues long. Germline CDR1 SGHDT, CDR2 YYEEEE.

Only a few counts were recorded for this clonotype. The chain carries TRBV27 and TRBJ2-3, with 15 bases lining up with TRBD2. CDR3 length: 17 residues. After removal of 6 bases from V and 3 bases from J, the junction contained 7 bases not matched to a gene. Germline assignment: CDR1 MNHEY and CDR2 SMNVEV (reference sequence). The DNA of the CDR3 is TGTGCCAGCAGCGGACTAGCGGGGGGGCCAGTTACAGATACGCAGTATTTT. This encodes CASSGLAGGPVTDTQYF.

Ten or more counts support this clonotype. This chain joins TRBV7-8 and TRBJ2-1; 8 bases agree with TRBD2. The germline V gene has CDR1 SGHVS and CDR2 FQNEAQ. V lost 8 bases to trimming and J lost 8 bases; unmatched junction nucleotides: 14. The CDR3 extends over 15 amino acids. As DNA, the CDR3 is TGTGCCAGCCAGAAAGAAGGGACTAGTTATGATGAGCAGTTCTTC. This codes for CASQKEGTSYDEQFF.

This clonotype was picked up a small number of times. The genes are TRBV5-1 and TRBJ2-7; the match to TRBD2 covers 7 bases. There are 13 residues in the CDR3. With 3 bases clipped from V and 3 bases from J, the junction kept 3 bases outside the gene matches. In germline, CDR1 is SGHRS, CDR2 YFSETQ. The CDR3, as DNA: TGCGCCAGCAGCTCGGGACTATACTACGAGCAGTACTTC. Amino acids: CASSSGLYYEQYF.

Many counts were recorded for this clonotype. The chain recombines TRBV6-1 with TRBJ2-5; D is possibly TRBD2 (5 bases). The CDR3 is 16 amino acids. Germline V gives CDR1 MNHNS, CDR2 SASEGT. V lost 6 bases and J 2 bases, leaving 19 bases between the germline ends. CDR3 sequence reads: CASSHQEEDPQETQYF. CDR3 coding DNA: TGTGCCAGCAGCCATCAAGAGGAGGATCCGCAAGAGACCCAGTACTTC.

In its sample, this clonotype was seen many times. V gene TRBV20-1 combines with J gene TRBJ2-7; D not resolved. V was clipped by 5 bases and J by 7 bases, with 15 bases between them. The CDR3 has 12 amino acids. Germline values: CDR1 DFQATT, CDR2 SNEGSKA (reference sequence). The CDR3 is CSARIADGEQYF. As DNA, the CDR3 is TGCAGTGCTCGCATAGCTGATGGGGAGCAGTACTTC.

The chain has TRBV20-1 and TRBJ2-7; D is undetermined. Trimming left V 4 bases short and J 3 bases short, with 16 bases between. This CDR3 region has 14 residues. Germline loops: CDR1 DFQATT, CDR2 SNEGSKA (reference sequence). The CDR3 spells CSAKTHRRGYEQYF. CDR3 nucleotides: TGCAGTGCTAAGACGCACCGTAGAGGCTACGAGCAGTACTTC.

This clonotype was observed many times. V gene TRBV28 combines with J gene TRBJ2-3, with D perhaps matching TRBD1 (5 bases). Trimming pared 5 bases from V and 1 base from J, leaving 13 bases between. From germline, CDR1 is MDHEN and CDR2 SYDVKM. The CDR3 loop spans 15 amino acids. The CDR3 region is CASSPTVRGTDTQYF. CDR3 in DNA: TGTGCCAGCAGTCCGACAGTCCGCGGCACAGATACGCAGTATTTT.

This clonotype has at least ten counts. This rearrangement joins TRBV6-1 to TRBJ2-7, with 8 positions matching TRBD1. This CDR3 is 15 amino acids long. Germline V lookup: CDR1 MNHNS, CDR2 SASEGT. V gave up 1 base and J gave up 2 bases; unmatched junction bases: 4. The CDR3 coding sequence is TGTGCCAGCAGTGAAGTTGGACAGGGACCCTACGAGCAGTACTTC. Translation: CASSEVGQGPYEQYF.

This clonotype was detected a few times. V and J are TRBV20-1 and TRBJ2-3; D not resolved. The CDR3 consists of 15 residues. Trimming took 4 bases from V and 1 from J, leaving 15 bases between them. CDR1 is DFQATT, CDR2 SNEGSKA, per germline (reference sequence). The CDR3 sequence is CSATRLNLGTDTQYF. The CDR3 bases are TGCAGTGCTACAAGACTGAACCTGGGCACAGATACGCAGTATTTT.

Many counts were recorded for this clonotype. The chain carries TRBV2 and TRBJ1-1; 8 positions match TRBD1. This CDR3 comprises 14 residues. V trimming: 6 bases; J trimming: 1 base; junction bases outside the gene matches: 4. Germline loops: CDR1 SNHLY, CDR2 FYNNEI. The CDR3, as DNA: TGTGCCAGCAGGACTGACAGGGGGAACACTGAAGCTTTCTTT. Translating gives CASRTDRGNTEAFF.

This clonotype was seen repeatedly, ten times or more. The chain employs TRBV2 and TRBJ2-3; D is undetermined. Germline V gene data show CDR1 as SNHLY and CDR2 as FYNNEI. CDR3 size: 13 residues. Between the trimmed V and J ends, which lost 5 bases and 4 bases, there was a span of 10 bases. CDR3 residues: CASSSSPSDTQYF. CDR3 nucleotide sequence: TGTGCCAGCAGTAGTTCACCGTCAGATACGCAGTATTTT.

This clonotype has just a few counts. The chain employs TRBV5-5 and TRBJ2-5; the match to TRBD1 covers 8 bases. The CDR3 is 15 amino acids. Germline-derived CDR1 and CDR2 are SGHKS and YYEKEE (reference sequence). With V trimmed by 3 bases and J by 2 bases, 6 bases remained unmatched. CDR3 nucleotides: TGTGCCAGCAGCTACCGGACAGGGTATCAAGAGACCCAGTACTTC. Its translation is CASSYRTGYQETQYF.

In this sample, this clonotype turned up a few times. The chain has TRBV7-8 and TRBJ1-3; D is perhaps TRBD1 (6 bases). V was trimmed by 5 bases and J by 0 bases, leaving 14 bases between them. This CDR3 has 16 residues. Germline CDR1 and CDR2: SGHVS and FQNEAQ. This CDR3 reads CASSPDSSFSGNTIYF. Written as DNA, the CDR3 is TGTGCCAGCAGCCCGGACAGTTCTTTCTCTGGAAACACCATATATTTT.

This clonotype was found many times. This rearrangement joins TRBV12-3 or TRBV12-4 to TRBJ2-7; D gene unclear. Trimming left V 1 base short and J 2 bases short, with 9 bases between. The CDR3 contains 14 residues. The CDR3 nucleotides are TGTGCCAGCAGTTTAGTAAGGGAACCCTACGAGCAGTACTTC. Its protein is CASSLVREPYEQYF.